This T cell receptor (beta chain) originates from a study of T cell clonotyping in hematopoietic cell transplantation. As to time point: recipient sample about 28 days before transplant, after cytoreduction. Method: immunoSEQ multiplex PCR; TCRdb's copy keeps in-frame clones and lacks some. The sample has 50,000 or so clones, around 84% seen once; the top ten hold 4% to 5.5%. With regard to this clone: Antigen: not known.

CDR3 size: 11 residues. Between the trimmed V and J ends, which lost 8 bases and 1 base, there was a span of 8 bases. Germline CDR1 and CDR2: DFQATT and SNEGSKA (reference sequence). Findings and limits, study-wide: After transplant, recipient diversity fell while pathologically expanded clonotypes grew through day 180. Graft donor and pretransplant recipient Inverse Simpson Index values predicted broader posttransplant TCR diversity. Cells were unsorted, so CD4 and CD8 contributions were not separated.

Here the sequenced sample was peripheral blood mononuclear cells, taken before stem cell transplant. This clonotype originated in a man aged 55-75 years with myelodysplastic syndrome. Some clones in this sample may be carry-over from other donors' samples. V and J are TRBV20-1 and TRBJ1-1; D is undetermined. CDR3 residues: CSKVKNTEAFF. In DNA, the CDR3 is TGCAGTAAAGTGAAGAACACTGAAGCTTTCTTT.